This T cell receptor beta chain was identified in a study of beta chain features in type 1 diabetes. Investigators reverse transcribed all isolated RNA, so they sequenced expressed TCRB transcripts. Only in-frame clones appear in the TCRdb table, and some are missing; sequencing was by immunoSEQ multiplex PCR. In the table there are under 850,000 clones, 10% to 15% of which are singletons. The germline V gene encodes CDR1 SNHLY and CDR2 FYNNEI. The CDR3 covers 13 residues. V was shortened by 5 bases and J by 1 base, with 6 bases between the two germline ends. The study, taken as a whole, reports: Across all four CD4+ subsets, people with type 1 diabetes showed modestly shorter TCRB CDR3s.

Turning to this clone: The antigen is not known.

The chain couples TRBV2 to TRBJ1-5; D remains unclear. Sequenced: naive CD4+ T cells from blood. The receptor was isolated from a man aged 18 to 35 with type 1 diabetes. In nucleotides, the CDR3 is TGTGCCAGCAGTAGGGAGAGCAATCAGCCCCAGCATTTT. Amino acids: CASSRESNQPQHF.